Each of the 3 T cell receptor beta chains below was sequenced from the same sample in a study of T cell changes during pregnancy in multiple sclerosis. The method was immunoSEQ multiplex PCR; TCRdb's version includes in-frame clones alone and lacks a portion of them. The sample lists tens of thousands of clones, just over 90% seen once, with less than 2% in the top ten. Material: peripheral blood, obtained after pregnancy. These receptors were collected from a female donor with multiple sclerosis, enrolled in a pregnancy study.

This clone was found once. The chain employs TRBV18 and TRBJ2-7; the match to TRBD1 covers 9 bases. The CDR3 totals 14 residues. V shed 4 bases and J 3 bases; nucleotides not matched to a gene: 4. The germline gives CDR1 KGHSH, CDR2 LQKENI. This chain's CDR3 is CASSRTGALYEQYF. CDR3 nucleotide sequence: TGTGCCAGCTCACGGACAGGGGCACTCTACGAGCAGTACTTC.

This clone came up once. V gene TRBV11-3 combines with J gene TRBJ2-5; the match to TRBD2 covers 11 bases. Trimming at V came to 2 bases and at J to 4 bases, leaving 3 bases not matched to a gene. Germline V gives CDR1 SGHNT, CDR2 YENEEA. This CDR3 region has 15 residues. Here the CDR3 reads CASSLIAGGGETQYF. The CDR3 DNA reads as TGTGCCAGCAGCTTAATAGCGGGAGGGGGAGAGACCCAGTACTTC.

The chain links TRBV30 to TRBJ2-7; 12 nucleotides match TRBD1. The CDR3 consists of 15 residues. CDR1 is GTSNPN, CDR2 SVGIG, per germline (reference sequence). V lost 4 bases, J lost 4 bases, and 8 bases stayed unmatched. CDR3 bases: TGTGCCTGGAATACCGGGACAGGGGGCCGATACGAGCAGTACTTC. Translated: CAWNTGTGGRYEQYF.